This TCR beta chain is drawn from a study of cytomegalovirus exposure and HLA in healthy donors. Study findings and constraints: Immune exposure data for these donors was limited to CMV serostatus. Some segments of the V type, notably TRBV6-2 and TRBV6-3, were excluded as indistinguishable.

V lost 4 bases, J lost 0 bases, and 14 bases lay in between. The CDR3 loop spans 16 amino acids. Germline CDR1 SGHRS, CDR2 YFSETQ. A note on this clone: Antigen unknown.

13 Jbeta primers and 60 Vbeta primers were used for the PCR. The data were produced by immunoSEQ multiplex PCR, yet TCRdb's version contains in-frame clones alone and is incomplete. The sample records about 120,000 clones, roughly 76% being singletons. V is TRBV5-1 and J is TRBJ2-1, with D tentatively TRBD2 (5 bases). Source material: PBMCs. The sequence was collected from a woman in her 50s in good health and CMV-seronegative. The chain's CDR3 is CASSKQLGGSYNEQFF. CDR3 nucleotides: TGCGCCAGCAGCAAGCAACTAGGAGGCTCCTACAATGAGCAGTTCTTC.